This T cell receptor beta chain was captured in a study of T cell repertoires in cytomegalovirus infection (dated by TCRdb to between 2018 and 2021). Describing the broader study: Recently identified HLA-C-restricted CMV epitopes, whose presentation resists viral immunomodulation, were targeted by peptide stimulations together with well-studied HLA-B-restricted epitopes. Donor HLA type was relevant to the analysis, as public TCR beta signatures indicated carriage of CMV infection together with the matching HLA type.

TCRdb shows the sequencer as Illumina HiSeq 1500. Using fastp trimming at Q25 and MiXCR clonotype assembly, TCRdb reanalyzed the public sequencing data and kept in-frame beta chains. Duplicate CDR3 protein sequences are folded into a single record with the most common DNA and genes. The sample has approximately 120,000 distinct CDR3 sequences on record, around 32% of them singletons. Clones ranked in the top ten supply 58% of the sample. To note about this clonotype: Its antigen is not yet known. Within one base of it there is no much larger clone, and no base qualities were kept.

Overall study results and their limits: Cumulative frequency of public TCR beta family members discriminated carriers of CMV infection plus the relevant HLA type in this cohort and an independent approximately 350-donor cohort. The ex vivo response was dominated by HLA-C-restricted CMV-specific TCR beta clonotypes, and the single most frequent clonotype in two of eight donors was supplied by these HLA-C-restricted clonotypes.

This sample's treatment or condition label indicates: in vitro stimulation with specific CMV peptide epitopes to enrich CMV-specific T cells. Taken from the germline V gene (reference sequence), the CDR1 and CDR2 loops are SEHNR and FQNEAQ. Measured from the cysteine to the phenylalanine, the CDR3 is 16 residues long. The entry retains the CDR3 DNA only, 48 bases that are in frame from base 1. The germline ends are 17 bases apart after V is trimmed by 5 bases and J by 2 bases. The sample consisted of CD8+ T cells from cultured PBMCs, taken from culture after CMV antigen stimulation. Recombination connected TRBV7-9 to TRBJ2-3; 6 matching bases give a weak D call of TRBD1. The TCR sequence derives from a human donor in good health (CMV status not recorded). Some clones in this sample may be carry-over from other donors' samples. CDR3 region: CASSPPGQYFTDTQYF. The sequenced DNA is TGTGCCAGCAGCCCGCCGGGACAATACTTCACAGATACGCAGTATTTT.